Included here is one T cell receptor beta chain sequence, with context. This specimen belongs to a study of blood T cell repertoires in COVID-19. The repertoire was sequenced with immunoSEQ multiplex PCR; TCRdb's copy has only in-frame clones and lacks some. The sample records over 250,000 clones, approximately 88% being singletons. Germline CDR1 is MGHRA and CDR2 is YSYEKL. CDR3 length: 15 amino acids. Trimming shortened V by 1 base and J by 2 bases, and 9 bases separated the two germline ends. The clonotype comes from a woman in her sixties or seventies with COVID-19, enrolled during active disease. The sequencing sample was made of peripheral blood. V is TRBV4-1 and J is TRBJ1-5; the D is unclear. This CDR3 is CASSQALSGNQPQHF. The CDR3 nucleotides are TGCGCCAGCAGCCAAGCCCTATCGGGCAATCAGCCCCAGCATTTT.